The present entry profiles one TCR beta chain with its context. Antigen: not known. The V gene lost 0 bases and the J gene lost 1 base, with 9 bases spanning the gap. The V gene's germline CDR1 is LGHNA and CDR2 YNFKEQ. There are 16 residues in the CDR3. This table comes from immunoSEQ multiplex PCR, and its TCRdb copy is limited to in-frame clones, with some not included. The sample comprises 50,000 to 65,000 clones, 75% to 95% of which are singletons, and 8.7% rests with the top ten. This record comes from a study of OX40 agonist ivuxolimab in advanced cancers. Study information: Ivuxolimab, an antibody acting as an agonist of OX40 (CD134), was used to treat patients. In this trial design, patients received ivuxolimab intravenously at 0.01 to 10 mg/kg every 2 weeks.

General observations from the study: The antigens recognized by the expanded peripheral T cells, that is their antigen specificity, were not determined. A proportion of nonresponders additionally exhibited low normalized T-cell clonal expansion.

The sample was CD4+ or CD8+ T cells sorted from blood, taken in a trial of the OX40 agonist ivuxolimab. The TCR comes from an adult with an advanced solid tumor such as melanoma, head and neck, liver or kidney cancer. The chain links TRBV4-2 to TRBJ1-4; no firm D call. The CDR3 region is CASSQEGPGTNEKLFF. The CDR3 bases are TGTGCCAGCAGCCAAGAAGGCCCGGGAACTAATGAAAAACTGTTTTTT.